This entry describes one TCR beta chain. Its specificity is not known. The data were taken from a study of shared clonotypes between healthy human individuals. Study-wide background: Three men and a couple of women, aged 18 to 49, were donors. Study-level points and caveats: In having few donors, the study represented limited genetic and exposure-history diversity. Clonotype sharing among donors likely depends on sequencing depth. Estimated richness was generally greater in naive than memory subsets.

CDR1 and CDR2 from the germline V gene are SQVTM and ANQGSEA. V was shortened by 6 bases and J by 0 bases, with 6 bases between the two germline ends. The CDR3 runs to 13 residues. Data came from immunoSEQ multiplex PCR; TCRdb stores just in-frame clones and leaves some out. Counted here are around 700,000 clones, 74% occurring once; the ten biggest clones make up about 1.7%. Source material: memory CD4+ T cells sorted from blood. The subset is: CD45RA-negative fraction. The receptor's source is a woman aged 30 to 39 in good health. V and J are TRBV29-1 and TRBJ2-6; unclear D gene. The CDR3 sequence is CSVRDSGANVLTF. DNA of the CDR3: TGCAGCGTGCGAGACTCTGGGGCCAACGTCCTGACTTTC.